This TCR beta chain was profiled in a study of T-cell memory formation after mild COVID-19. General study findings and limits: In second-wave clones peaking day 37, SARS-CoV-2 specificity remained unconfirmed.

TCRdb redid the calling of the 5' RACE reads with MiXCR, one entry per CDR3 protein. The repertoire has 150,000 to 200,000 distinct CDR3 sequences, roughly 13% of them found once; the top ten carry roughly 3.4%. This clonotype came up many times. Its antigen is currently unknown. CDR3 size: 15 residues. Looked up from germline, CDR1 is SGHRS and CDR2 is YFSETQ. The germline V and J ends were trimmed by 2 bases and 4 bases, with 15 bases remaining between them. The TCR originated in a man between 18 and 29 years old who had mild COVID-19 (a few samples of this study predate the infection). Cell type and time point are not known. The material sequenced was PBMCs or a T cell subset sorted from them (not recorded which). The chain combines TRBV5-1 with TRBJ1-1; D not certain. CDR3 in DNA: TGCGCCAGCAGCTTAGGGCCGGAGGGTGGCACTGAAGCTTTCTTT. Amino acid sequence: CASSLGPEGGTEAFF.